The 9 T cell receptor beta chains reported below all come from one sample, sequenced in a study of shared clonotypes between healthy human individuals (dated by TCRdb to about 2020). Library preparation employed the immunoSEQ multiplex PCR assay. TCRdb took over this immuneACCESS table, retaining in-frame rearrangements with V and J assigned. Such tables are incomplete; in checked studies, under half of the missing clones stem from an unresolved V gene, and the remainder is unexplained. Across this sample there are over a million clones, with approximately 96% seen only once. The leading ten clones occupy roughly 1.2% of the sample. The sequenced sample was naive CD4+ T cells sorted from blood. In the paper's terms, the cell subset or site label means: CD45RA+ positively selected. These receptors all stem from a man under 40 in good health.

This chain joins TRBV11-3 and TRBJ2-1; D perhaps matches TRBD1 (6 bases). V was clipped by 1 base and J by 8 bases, with 9 bases between them. CDR1 and CDR2 (germline): SGHNT, YENEEA. This CDR3 contains 13 residues. This chain's CDR3 is CASSLAGADEQFF. The CDR3, as DNA: TGTGCCAGCAGCTTAGCAGGGGCCGATGAGCAGTTCTTC.

The chain links TRBV19 to TRBJ1-1; TRBD1 matches at 10 bases. The germline gives CDR1 LNHDA, CDR2 SQIVND (reference sequence). V dropped 6 bases and J dropped 5; count of bases not matched to a gene: 12. The CDR3 has 16 amino acids. DNA for the CDR3: TGTGCCAGTAGCACAAGATCGGGACAGGGGATAACTGAAGCTTTCTTT. It translates to CASSTRSGQGITEAFF.

About this clone: The same CDR3 can be traced to other DNA sequences in this sample. The chain recombines TRBV5-1 with TRBJ2-3, with D possibly being TRBD2 (6 bases). The CDR3 runs to 14 residues. V was shortened by 0 bases and J by 3 bases, with 8 bases between the two germline ends. The germline V gene encodes CDR1 SGHRS and CDR2 YFSETQ. CDR3 sequence (DNA): TGCGCCAGCAGCTTGGAACTAGCAACAGATACGCAGTATTTT. The encoded protein is CASSLELATDTQYF.

The chain uses TRBV11-3 and TRBJ2-1; 7 bases align to TRBD1. V dropped 5 bases and J dropped 0; count of bases not matched to a gene: 7. The CDR3 contains 16 residues. The germline V gene has CDR1 SGHNT and CDR2 YENEEA. The CDR3: CASSNEGASSYNEQFF. The CDR3, as DNA: TGTGCCAGCAGCAACGAGGGGGCGAGCTCCTACAATGAGCAGTTCTTC.

This chain joins TRBV6-4 and TRBJ1-1, with 7 nucleotides matching TRBD1. V dropped 6 bases and J dropped 5; count of bases not matched to a gene: 18. CDR1 MRHNA and CDR2 SNTAGT come from the germline V gene. The CDR3 is 17 amino acids. As DNA, the CDR3 is TGTGCCAGCAGCCCCACAGGGGCTCCCCTAAGGAGTACTGAAGCTTTCTTT. Translating it yields CASSPTGAPLRSTEAFF.

The chain recombines TRBV28 with TRBJ2-7; 8 bases agree with TRBD1. The V segment lost 2 bases and the J segment 2 bases; nucleotides outside the gene matches: 8. This CDR3 is built from 16 residues. Germline CDR1 is MDHEN and CDR2 is SYDVKM. The CDR3 loop reads CASSLGGQVLTYEQYF. The CDR3 nucleotides are TGTGCCAGCAGTTTAGGGGGACAGGTATTGACCTACGAGCAGTACTTC.

The chain carries TRBV15 and TRBJ1-5; 7 bases line up with TRBD1. J was trimmed by 4 bases and V by 0 bases; bases with no gene match: 6. Germline loops: CDR1 LNHNV, CDR2 YYDKDF (reference sequence). CDR3 size: 16 residues. This CDR3 is CATSRDPRTGNQPQHF. CDR3 in DNA: TGTGCCACCAGCAGAGATCCCCGGACAGGAAATCAGCCCCAGCATTTT.

The rearrangement links TRBV6-1 to TRBJ1-5; perhaps TRBD1 as D (5 bases). The V end was cut by 4 bases, the J end by 7 bases, with 11 bases between. The V gene's germline CDR1 is MNHNS and CDR2 SASEGT. The CDR3 has 13 residues. DNA of the CDR3: TGTGCCAGCAGTGGATCCCGACAGCAGCCCCAGCATTTT. Its protein is CASSGSRQQPQHF.

The V call is TRBV7-2, the J call TRBJ2-7; no reliable D call. In germline, CDR1 is SGHTA, CDR2 FQGNSA. The length of the CDR3 is 13 residues. V lost 1 base and J lost 6, with 10 bases in between. CDR3 amino acids: CASSLESTLEQYF. CDR3 DNA sequence: TGTGCCAGCAGCTTAGAGAGTACGCTCGAGCAGTACTTC.